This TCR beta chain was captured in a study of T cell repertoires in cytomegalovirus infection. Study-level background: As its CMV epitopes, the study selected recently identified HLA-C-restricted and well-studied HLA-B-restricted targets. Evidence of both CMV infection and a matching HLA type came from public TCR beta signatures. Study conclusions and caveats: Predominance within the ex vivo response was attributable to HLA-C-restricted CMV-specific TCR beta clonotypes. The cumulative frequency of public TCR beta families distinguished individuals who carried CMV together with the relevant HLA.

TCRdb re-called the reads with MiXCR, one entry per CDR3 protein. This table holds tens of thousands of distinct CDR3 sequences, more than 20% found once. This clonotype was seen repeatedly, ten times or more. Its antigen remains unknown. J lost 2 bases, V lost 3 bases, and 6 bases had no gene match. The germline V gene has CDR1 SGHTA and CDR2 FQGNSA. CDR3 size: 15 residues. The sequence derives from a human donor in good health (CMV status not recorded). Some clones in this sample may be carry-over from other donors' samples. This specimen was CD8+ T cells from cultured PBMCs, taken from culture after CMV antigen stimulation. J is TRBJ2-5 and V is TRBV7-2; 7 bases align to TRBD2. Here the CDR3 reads CASSFLLAEQETQYF. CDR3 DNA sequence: TGTGCCAGCAGCTTCCTCCTAGCGGAACAAGAGACCCAGTACTTC.